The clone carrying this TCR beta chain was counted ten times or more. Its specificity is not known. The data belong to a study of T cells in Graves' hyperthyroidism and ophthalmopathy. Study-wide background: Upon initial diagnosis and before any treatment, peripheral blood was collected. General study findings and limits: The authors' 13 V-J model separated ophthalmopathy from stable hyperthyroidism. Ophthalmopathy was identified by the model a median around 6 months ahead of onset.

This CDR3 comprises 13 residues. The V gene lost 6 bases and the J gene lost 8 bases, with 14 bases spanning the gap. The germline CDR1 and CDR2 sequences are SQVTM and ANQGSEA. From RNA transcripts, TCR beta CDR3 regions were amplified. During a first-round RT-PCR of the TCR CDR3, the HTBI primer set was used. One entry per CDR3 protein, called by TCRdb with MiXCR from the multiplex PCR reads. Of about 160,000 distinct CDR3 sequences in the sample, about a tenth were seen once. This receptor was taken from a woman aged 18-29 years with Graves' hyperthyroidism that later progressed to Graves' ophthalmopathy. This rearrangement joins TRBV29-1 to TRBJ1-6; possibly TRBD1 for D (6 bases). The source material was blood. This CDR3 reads CSVLQGSDSPLHF. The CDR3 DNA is TGCAGCGTGTTACAGGGATCTGATTCACCCCTCCACTTT.